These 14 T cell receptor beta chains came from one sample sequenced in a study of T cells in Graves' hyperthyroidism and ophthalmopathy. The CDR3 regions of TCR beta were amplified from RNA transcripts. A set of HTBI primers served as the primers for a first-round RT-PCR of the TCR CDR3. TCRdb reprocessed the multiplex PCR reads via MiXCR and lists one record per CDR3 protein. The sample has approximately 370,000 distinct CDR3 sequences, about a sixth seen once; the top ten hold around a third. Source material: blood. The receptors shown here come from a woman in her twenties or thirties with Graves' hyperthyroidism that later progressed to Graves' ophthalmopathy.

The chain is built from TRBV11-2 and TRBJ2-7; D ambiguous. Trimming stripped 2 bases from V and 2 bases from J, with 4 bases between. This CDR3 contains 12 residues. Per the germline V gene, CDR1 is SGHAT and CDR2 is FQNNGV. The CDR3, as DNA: TGTGCCAGCAGCTTATTCGCCTACGAGCAGTACTTC. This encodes CASSLFAYEQYF.

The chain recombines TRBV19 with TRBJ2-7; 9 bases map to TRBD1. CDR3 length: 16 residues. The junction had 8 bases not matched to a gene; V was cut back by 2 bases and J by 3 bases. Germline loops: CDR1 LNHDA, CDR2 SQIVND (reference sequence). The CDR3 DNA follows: TGTGCCAGTAGTATATTTGGGACAGGGCTTAACTACGAGCAGTACTTC. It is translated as CASSIFGTGLNYEQYF.

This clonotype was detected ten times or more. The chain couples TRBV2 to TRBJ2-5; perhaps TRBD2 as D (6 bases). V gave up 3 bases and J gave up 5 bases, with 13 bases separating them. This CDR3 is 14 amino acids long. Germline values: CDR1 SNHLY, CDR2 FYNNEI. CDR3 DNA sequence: TGTGCCAGCAGTGAGAGGGGAGGTAGGGAGACCCAGTACTTC. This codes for CASSERGGRETQYF. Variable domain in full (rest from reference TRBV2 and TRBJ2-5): EPEVTQTPSHQVTQMGQEVILRCVPISNHLYFYWYRQILGQKVEFLVSFYNNEISEKSEIFDDQFSVERPDGSNFTLKIRSTKLEDSAMYFCASSERGGRETQYFGPGTRLLVL.

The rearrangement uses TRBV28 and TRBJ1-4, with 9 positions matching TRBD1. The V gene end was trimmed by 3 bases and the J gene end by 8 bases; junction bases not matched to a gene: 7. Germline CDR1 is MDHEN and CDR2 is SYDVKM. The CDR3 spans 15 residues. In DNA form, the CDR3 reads TGTGCCAGCAGTTTTCCGGGACAGGGAAGAGAAAAACTGTTTTTT. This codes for CASSFPGQGREKLFF.

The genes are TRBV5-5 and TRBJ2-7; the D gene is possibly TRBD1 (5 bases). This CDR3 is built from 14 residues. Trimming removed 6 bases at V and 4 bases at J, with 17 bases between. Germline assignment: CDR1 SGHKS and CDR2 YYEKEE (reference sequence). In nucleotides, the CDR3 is TGTGCCAGCACTCCTCCGGGCAGGGCATACGAGCAGTACTTC. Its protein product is CASTPPGRAYEQYF.

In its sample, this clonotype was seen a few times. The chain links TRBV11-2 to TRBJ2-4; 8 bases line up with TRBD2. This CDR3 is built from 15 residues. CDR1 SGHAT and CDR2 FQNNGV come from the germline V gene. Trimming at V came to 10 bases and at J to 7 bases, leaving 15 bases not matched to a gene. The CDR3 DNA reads TGTGCCACCGCGCAATCCACCGGGGGGGCGAACATTCAGTACTTC. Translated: CATAQSTGGANIQYF. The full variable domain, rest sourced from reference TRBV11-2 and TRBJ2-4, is EAGVAQSPRYKIIEKRQSVAFWCNPISGHATLYWYQQILGQGPKLLIQFQNNGVVDDSQLPKDRFSAERLKGVDSTLKIQPAKLEDSAVYLCATAQSTGGANIQYFGAGTRLSVL.

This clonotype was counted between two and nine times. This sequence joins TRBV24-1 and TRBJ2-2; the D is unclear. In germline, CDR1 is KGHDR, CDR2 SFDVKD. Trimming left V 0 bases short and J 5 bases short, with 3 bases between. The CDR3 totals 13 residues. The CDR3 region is CATSDLATGELFF. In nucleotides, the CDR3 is TGTGCCACCAGTGATTTGGCTACCGGGGAGCTGTTTTTT.

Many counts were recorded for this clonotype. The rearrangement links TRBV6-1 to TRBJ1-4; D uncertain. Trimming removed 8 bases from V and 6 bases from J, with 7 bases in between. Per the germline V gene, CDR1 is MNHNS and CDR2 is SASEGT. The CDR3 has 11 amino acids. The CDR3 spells CASGVYEKLFF. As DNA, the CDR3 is TGTGCCAGCGGGGTCTATGAAAAACTGTTTTTT.

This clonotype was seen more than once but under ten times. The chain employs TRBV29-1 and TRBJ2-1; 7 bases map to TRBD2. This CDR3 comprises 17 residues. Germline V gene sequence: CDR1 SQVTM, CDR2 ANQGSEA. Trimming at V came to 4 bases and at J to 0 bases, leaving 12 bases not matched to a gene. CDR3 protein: CSVVPEASGSSYNEQFF. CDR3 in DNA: TGCAGCGTTGTCCCAGAGGCTAGCGGTAGCTCCTACAATGAGCAGTTCTTC.

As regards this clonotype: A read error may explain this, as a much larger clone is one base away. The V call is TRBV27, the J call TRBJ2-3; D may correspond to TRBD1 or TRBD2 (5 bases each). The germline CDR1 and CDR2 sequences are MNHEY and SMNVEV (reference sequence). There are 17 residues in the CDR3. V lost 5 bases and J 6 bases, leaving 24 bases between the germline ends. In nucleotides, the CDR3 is TGTGCCAGCAGTGATATTGGGGACCCTAAAAAAGTCGATACGCAGTATTTT. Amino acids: CASSDIGDPKKVDTQYF.

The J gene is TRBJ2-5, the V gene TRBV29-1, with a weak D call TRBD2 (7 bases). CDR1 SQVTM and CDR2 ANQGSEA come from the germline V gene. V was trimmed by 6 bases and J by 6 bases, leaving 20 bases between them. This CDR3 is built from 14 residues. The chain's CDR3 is CSVRTVTSIQTQYF. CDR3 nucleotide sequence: TGCAGCGTGAGGACAGTGACTAGCATACAGACCCAGTACTTC.

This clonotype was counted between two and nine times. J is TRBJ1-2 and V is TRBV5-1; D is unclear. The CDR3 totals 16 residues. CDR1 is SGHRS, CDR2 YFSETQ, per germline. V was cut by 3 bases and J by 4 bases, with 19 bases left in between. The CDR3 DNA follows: TGCGCCAGCAGCTATATCTCCCAGACCCCAGGCTATGGCTACACCTTC. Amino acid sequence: CASSYISQTPGYGYTF.

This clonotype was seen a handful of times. The CDR3 spells CASSDRTGNSYNEQFF. As DNA, the CDR3 is TGTGCCAGCAGTGACCGGACAGGGAACTCCTACAATGAGCAGTTCTTC. The chain carries TRBV25-1 and TRBJ2-1; TRBD1 aligns across 8 bases. Trimming cost V 3 bases and J 0 bases; bases outside gene matches: 4. The CDR3 length is 16 residues. Germline-derived CDR1 and CDR2 are MGHDK and SYGVNS.

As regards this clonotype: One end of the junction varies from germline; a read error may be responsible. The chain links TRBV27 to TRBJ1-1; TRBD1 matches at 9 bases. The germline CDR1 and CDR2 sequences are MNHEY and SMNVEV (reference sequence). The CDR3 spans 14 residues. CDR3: CAGRSQGAGPEAFF. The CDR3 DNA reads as TGTGCCGGCAGATCACAGGGGGCGGGGCCTGAAGCTTTCTTT.